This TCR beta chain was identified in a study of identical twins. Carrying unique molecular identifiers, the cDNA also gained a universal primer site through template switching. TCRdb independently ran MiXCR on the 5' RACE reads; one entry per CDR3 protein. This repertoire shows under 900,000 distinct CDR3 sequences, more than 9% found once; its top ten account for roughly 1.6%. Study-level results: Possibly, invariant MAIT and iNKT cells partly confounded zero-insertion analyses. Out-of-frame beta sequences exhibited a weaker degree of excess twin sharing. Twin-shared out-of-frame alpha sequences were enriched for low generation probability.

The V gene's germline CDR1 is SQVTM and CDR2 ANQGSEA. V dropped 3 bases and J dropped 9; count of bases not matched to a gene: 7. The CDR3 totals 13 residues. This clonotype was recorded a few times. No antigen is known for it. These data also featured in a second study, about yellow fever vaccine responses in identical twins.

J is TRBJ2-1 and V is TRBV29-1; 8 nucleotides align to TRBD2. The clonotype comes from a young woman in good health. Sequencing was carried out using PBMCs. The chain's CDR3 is CSVESLAGGEQFF. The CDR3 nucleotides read TGCAGCGTTGAGAGTCTAGCGGGCGGTGAGCAGTTCTTC.